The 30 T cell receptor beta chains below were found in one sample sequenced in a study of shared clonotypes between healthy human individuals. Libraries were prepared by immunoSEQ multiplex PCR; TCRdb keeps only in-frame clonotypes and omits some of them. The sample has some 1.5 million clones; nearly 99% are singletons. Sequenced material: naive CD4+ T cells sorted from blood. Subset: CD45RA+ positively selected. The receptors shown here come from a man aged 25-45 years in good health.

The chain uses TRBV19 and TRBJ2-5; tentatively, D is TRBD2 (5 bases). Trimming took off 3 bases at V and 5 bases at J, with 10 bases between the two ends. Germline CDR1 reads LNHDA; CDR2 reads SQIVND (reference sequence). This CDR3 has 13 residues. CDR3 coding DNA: TGTGCCAGTAGTATTACGGGGATGGAGACCCAGTACTTC. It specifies CASSITGMETQYF.

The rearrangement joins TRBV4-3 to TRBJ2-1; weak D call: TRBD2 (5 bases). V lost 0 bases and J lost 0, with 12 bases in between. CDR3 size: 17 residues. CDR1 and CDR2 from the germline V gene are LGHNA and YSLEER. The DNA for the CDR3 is TGCGCCAGCAGCCAAGAAGCTTCGGGGAGCTCCTACAATGAGCAGTTCTTC. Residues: CASSQEASGSSYNEQFF.

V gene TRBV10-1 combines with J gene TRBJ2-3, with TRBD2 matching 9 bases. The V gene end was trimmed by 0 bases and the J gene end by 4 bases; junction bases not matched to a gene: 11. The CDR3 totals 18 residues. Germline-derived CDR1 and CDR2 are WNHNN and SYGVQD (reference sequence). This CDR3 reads CASSESSGSTRGPDTQYF. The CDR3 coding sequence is TGCGCCAGCAGTGAGTCTAGCGGGAGTACCAGGGGCCCAGATACGCAGTATTTT.

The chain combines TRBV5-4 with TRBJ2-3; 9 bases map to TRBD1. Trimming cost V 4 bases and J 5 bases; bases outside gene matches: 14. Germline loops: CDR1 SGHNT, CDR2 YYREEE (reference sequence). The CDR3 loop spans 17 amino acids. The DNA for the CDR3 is TGTGCCAGCAGCCTAGTGGGCAGGACAGGGGATCGAGATACGCAGTATTTT. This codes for CASSLVGRTGDRDTQYF. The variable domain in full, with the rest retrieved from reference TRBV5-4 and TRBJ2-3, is ETGVTQSPTHLIKTRGQQVTLRCSSQSGHNTVSWYQQALGQGPQFIFQYYREEENGRGNFPPRFSGLQFPNYSSELNVNALELDDSALYLCASSLVGRTGDRDTQYFGPGTRLTVL.

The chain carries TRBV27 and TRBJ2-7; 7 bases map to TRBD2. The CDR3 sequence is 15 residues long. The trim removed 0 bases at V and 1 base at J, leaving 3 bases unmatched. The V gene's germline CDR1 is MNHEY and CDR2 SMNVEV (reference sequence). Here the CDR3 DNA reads TGTGCCAGCAGTTTATCCGGGAGGAATTCCTACGAGCAGTACTTC. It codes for CASSLSGRNSYEQYF.

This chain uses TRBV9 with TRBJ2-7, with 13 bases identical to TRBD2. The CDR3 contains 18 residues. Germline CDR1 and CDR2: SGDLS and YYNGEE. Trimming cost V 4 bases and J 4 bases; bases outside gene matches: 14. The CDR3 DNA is TGTGCCAGCAGCAAAGCCGGGACTAGCGGGATAAATCGGTACGAGCAGTACTTC. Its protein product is CASSKAGTSGINRYEQYF. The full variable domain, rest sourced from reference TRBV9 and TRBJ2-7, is DSGVTQTPKHLITATGQRVTLRCSPRSGDLSVYWYQQSLDQGLQFLIQYYNGEERAKGNILERFSAQQFPDLHSELNLSSLELGDSALYFCASSKAGTSGINRYEQYFGPGTRLTVT.

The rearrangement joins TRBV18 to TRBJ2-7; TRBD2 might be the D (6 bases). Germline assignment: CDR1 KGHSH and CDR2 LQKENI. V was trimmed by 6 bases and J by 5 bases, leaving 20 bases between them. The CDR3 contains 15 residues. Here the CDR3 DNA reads TGTGCCAGCTCCAGTGGGGCGGGGCCCCTGGACGAGCAGTACTTC. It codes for CASSSGAGPLDEQYF.

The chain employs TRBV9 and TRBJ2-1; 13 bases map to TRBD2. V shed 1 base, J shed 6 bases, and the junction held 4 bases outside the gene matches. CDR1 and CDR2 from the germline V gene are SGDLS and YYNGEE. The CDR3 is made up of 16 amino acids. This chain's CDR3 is CASSVSGTSGINEQFF. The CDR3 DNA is TGTGCCAGCAGCGTATCAGGGACTAGCGGGATCAATGAGCAGTTCTTC.

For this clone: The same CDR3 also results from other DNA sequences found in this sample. The CDR3 coding sequence is TGTGCCAGCTCCCCTAGGGGGGAGGGTGAGCAGTTCTTC. Translation gives CASSPRGEGEQFF. J is TRBJ2-1 and V is TRBV18, with D possibly matching TRBD2 (7 bases). The CDR3 is 13 residues long. The V gene lost 6 bases and the J gene lost 9 bases, with 15 bases spanning the gap. The germline CDR1 and CDR2 sequences are KGHSH and LQKENI.

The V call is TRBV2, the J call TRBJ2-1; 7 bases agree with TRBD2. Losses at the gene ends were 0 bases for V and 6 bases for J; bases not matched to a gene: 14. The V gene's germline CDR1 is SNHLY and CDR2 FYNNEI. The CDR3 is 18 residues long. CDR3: CASSEAEIWTSGGNEQFF. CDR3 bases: TGTGCCAGCAGTGAAGCGGAAATCTGGACATCGGGAGGCAATGAGCAGTTCTTC.

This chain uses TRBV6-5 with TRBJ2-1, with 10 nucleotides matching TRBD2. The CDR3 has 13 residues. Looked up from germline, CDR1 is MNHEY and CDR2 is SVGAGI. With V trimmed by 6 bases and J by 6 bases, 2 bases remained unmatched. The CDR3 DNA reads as TGTGCCAGCAGGGCTAGCGGGAGCAATGAGCAGTTCTTC. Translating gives CASRASGSNEQFF.

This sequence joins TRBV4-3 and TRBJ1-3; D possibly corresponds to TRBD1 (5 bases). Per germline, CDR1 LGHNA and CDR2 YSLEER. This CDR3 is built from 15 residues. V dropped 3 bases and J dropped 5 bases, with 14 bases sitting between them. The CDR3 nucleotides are TGCGCCAGCAGCCAGGCCGGGACGGACCGAAACACCATATATTTT. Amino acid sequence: CASSQAGTDRNTIYF.

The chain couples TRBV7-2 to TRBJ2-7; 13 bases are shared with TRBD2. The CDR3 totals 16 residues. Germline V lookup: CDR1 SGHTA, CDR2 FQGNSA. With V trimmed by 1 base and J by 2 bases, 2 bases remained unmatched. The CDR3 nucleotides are TGTGCCAGCAGCTTAGTGGGGACTAGCGGGACCTACGAGCAGTACTTC. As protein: CASSLVGTSGTYEQYF. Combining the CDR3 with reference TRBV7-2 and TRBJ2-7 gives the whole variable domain GAGVSQSPSNKVTEKGKDVELRCDPISGHTALYWYRQSLGQGLEFLIYFQGNSAPDKSGLPSDRFSAERTGGSVSTLTIQRTQQEDSAVYLCASSLVGTSGTYEQYFGPGTRLTVT.

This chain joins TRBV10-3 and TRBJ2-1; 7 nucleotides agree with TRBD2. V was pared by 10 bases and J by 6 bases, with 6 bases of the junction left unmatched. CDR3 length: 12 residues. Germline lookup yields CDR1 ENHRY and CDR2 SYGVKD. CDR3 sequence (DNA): TGTGCCACCGACCCGGGGGGCAATGAGCAGTTCTTC. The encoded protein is CATDPGGNEQFF.

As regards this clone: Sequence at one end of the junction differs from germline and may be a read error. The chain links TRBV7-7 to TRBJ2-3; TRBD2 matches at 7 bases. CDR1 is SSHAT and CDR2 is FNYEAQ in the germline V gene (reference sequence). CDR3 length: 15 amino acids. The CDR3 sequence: CASSLSAGVGDTQYF. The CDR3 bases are TGTGCTAGCAGCTTATCGGCGGGAGTGGGAGATACGCAGTATTTT.

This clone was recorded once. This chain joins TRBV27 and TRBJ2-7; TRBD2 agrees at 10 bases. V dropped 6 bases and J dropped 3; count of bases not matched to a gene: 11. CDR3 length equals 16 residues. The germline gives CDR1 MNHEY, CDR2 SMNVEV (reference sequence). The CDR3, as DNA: TGTGCCAGCAGAACCCCCCCTAGCGGGAGTGGCTACGAGCAGTACTTC. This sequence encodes CASRTPPSGSGYEQYF.

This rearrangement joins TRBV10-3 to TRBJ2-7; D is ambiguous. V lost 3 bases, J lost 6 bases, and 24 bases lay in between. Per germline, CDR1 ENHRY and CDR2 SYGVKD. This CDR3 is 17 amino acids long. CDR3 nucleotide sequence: TGTGCCATCAGTGATTACGCCCGGGCATGGGGTAGTGGCGAGCAGTACTTC. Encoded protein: CAISDYARAWGSGEQYF.

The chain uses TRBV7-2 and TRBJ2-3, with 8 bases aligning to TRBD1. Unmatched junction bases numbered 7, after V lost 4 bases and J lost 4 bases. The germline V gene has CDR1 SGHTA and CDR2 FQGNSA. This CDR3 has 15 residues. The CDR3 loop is CASSSAGGMPDTQYF. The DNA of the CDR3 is TGTGCCAGCAGCTCTGCAGGGGGCATGCCAGATACGCAGTATTTT.

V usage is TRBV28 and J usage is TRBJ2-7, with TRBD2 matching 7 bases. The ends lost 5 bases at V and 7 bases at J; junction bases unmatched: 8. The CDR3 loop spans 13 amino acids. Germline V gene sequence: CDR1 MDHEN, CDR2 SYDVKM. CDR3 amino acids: CASSAIGLGEQYF. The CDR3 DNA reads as TGTGCCAGCAGTGCCATCGGACTAGGGGAGCAGTACTTC. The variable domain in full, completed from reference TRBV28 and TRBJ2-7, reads DVKVTQSSRYLVKRTGEKVFLECVQDMDHENMFWYRQDPGLGLRLIYFSYDVKMKEKGDIPEGYSVSREKKERFSLILESASTNQTSMYLCASSAIGLGEQYFGPGTRLTVT.

In DNA form, the CDR3 reads TGTGCCAGCAGCGTGCTAATCGGGGAGCTGTTTTTT. This gives the protein CASSVLIGELFF. V usage is TRBV9 and J usage is TRBJ2-2; unclear D gene. Trimming removed 2 bases from V and 7 bases from J, with 6 bases in between. CDR3 size: 12 residues. The germline V gene encodes CDR1 SGDLS and CDR2 YYNGEE.

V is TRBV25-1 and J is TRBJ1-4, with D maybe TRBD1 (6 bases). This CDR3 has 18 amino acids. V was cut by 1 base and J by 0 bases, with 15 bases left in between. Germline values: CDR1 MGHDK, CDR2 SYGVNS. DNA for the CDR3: TGTGCCAGCAGTGAATTGAGGGGGAGGGGATCAACTAATGAAAAACTGTTTTTT. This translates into CASSELRGRGSTNEKLFF.

The CDR3 is CASSLGVTVEAFF. The CDR3 nucleotides are TGTGCCAGCAGCTTAGGGGTAACAGTTGAAGCTTTCTTT. This sequence joins TRBV11-2 and TRBJ1-1; D uncertain. The V gene's germline CDR1 is SGHAT and CDR2 FQNNGV. CDR3 size: 13 residues. V dropped 1 base and J dropped 7 bases, with 10 bases sitting between them.

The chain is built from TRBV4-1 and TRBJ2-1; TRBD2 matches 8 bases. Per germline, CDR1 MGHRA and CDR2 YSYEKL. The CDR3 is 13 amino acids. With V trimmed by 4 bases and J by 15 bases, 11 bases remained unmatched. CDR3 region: CASSLAGGDEAFF. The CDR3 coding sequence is TGCGCCAGCAGCCTGGCGGGAGGAGATGAAGCGTTCTTC.

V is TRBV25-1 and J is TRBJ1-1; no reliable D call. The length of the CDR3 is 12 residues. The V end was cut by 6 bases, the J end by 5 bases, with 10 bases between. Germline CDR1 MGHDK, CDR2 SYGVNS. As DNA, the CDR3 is TGTGCCAGCAGATACTCCGTTACTGAAGCTTTCTTT. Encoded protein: CASRYSVTEAFF. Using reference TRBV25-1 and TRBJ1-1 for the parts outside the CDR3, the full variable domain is EADIYQTPRYLVIGTGKKITLECSQTMGHDKMYWYQQDPGMELHLIHYSYGVNSTEKGDLSSESTVSRIRTEHFPLTLESARPSHTSQYLCASRYSVTEAFFGQGTRLTVV.

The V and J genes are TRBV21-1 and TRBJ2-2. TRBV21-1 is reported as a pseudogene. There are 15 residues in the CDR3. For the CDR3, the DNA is TGTGCCAGCAGCAAAGCTGCACCGAGGGGCGGGGAGCTGTTTTTT. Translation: CASSKAAPRGGELFF.

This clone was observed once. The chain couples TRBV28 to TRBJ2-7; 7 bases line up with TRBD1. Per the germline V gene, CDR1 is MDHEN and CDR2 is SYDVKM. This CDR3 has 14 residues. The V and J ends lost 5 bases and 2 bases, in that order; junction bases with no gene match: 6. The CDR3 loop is CASSEGQRTYEQYF. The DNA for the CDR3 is TGTGCCAGCAGTGAGGGACAGAGAACCTACGAGCAGTACTTC.

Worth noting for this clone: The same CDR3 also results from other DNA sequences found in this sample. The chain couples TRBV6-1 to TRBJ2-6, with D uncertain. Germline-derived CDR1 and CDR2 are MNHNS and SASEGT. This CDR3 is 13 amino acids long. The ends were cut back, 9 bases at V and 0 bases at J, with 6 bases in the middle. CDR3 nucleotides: TGTGCCAGTTCCCTCTCTGGGGCCAACGTCCTGACTTTC. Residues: CASSLSGANVLTF.

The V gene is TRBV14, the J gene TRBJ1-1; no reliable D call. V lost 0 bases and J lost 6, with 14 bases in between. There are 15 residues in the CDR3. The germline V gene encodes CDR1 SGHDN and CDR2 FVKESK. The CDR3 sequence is CASSQDLLVGSEAFF. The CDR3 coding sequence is TGTGCCAGCAGCCAAGATCTCTTGGTGGGTTCTGAAGCTTTCTTT. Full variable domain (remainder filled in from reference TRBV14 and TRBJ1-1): EAGVTQFPSHSVIEKGQTVTLRCDPISGHDNLYWYRRVMGKEIKFLLHFVKESKQDESGMPNNRFLAERTGGTYSTLKVQPAELEDSGVYFCASSQDLLVGSEAFFGQGTRLTVV.

CDR3: CASSSRDRGNNEQYF. The CDR3 coding sequence is TGTGCCAGCTCATCCCGGGACAGGGGAAACAACGAGCAGTACTTC. The V call is TRBV18, the J call TRBJ2-7; 10 positions agree with TRBD1. This CDR3 is built from 15 residues. Germline V gene lookup returns CDR1 KGHSH and CDR2 LQKENI. J lost 5 bases, V lost 5 bases, and 9 bases had no gene match.

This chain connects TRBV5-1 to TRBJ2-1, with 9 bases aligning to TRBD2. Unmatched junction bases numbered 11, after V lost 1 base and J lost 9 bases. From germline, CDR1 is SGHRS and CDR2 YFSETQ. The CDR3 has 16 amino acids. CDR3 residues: CASSLRWREGLFEQFF. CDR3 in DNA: TGCGCCAGCAGCTTGCGTTGGCGGGAGGGCCTATTTGAGCAGTTCTTC.